A selection of T cell receptor beta chains follows, all from one sample in a study of response to subunit inactivated influenza vaccine. From the RT-PCR reads, TCRdb called clonotypes with MiXCR, one entry per CDR3 protein. The data show hundreds of thousands of distinct CDR3 sequences, about a tenth seen once. The sequencing used PBMCs from blood, collected 40 to 50 days after vaccination. These receptors originate from a man in his fifties who received an inactivated influenza vaccine. Each CDR3 is given with its conserved first and last residue. Fields, in order: V gene, clone size, J gene, D gene, CDR3 protein, CDR3 DNA. D genes are given only for firm matches. Expanded clones get a size class; other rows say once, few or many, or leave the size out.

V gene: TRBV19; clone size: few; J gene: TRBJ2-1; D gene: TRBD2; CDR3 protein: CASTFGTSYEQFF; CDR3 DNA: TGTGCCAGTACCTTCGGGACTAGCTATGAGCAGTTCTTC
V gene: TRBV6-1; clone size: many; J gene: TRBJ1-5; D gene: TRBD1; CDR3 protein: CASRTNRGGGNQPQHF; CDR3 DNA: TGTGCCAGCAGAACAAACAGGGGCGGAGGCAATCAGCCCCAGCATTTT
V gene: TRBV2; clone size: .; J gene: TRBJ2-3; D gene: TRBD2; CDR3 protein: CASSGGLGVDTQYF; CDR3 DNA: TGTGCCAGCAGTGGGGGACTAGGTGTAGATACGCAGTATTTT
V gene: TRBV12-3/TRBV12-4; clone size: many; J gene: TRBJ2-1; D gene: .; CDR3 protein: CASSFDEQFF; CDR3 DNA: TGTGCCAGCAGTTTCGATGAGCAGTTCTTC
V gene: TRBV5-1; clone size: .; J gene: TRBJ2-7; D gene: .; CDR3 protein: CASSLSSGHYEQYF; CDR3 DNA: TGCGCCAGCAGCTTGAGCTCAGGCCACTACGAGCAGTACTTC
V gene: TRBV3-1; clone size: .; J gene: TRBJ2-3; D gene: .; CDR3 protein: CASSQDPGRADTQYF; CDR3 DNA: TGTGCCAGCAGCCAAGATCCCGGGCGGGCGGATACGCAGTATTTT
V gene: TRBV11-2; clone size: few; J gene: TRBJ2-5; D gene: .; CDR3 protein: CASSFNPGLQETQYF; CDR3 DNA: TGTGCCAGCAGCTTCAACCCCGGTCTCCAAGAGACCCAGTACTTC
V gene: TRBV24-1; clone size: few; J gene: TRBJ2-2; D gene: .; CDR3 protein: CATSDPAGNTGELFF; CDR3 DNA: TGTGCCACCAGTGACCCAGCCGGGAACACCGGGGAGCTGTTTTTT
V gene: TRBV20-1; clone size: .; J gene: TRBJ2-1; D gene: TRBD2; CDR3 protein: CSAISWEGKSYNEQFF; CDR3 DNA: TGCAGTGCTATCTCTTGGGAGGGAAAGTCTTACAATGAGCAGTTCTTC
V gene: TRBV20-1; clone size: .; J gene: TRBJ1-5; D gene: .; CDR3 protein: CSANPPLTGDYQPQHF; CDR3 DNA: TGCAGTGCTAACCCCCCTCTGACAGGAGACTATCAGCCCCAGCATTTT
V gene: TRBV24-1; clone size: .; J gene: TRBJ2-1; D gene: TRBD2; CDR3 protein: CATSDSQKREGYNEQFF; CDR3 DNA: TGTGCCACCAGTGACTCCCAGAAGCGGGAGGGCTACAATGAGCAGTTCTTC
V gene: TRBV7-2; clone size: .; J gene: TRBJ1-1; D gene: .; CDR3 protein: CASSLGGPKAFF; CDR3 DNA: TGTGCCAGCAGCTTAGGGGGACCAAAAGCTTTCTTT
V gene: TRBV3-1; clone size: .; J gene: TRBJ2-5; D gene: TRBD2; CDR3 protein: CASSPTTSAKETQYF; CDR3 DNA: TGTGCCAGCAGCCCGACGACTAGCGCCAAAGAGACCCAGTACTTC
V gene: TRBV7-2; clone size: .; J gene: TRBJ1-3; D gene: .; CDR3 protein: CASSLANSLSGNTIYF; CDR3 DNA: TGTGCCAGCAGCTTAGCCAACAGCCTCTCTGGAAACACCATATATTTT
V gene: TRBV20-1; clone size: few; J gene: TRBJ1-1; D gene: TRBD1; CDR3 protein: CSARGQAGTEAFF; CDR3 DNA: TGCAGTGCTAGGGGACAGGCAGGCACTGAAGCTTTCTTT
V gene: TRBV4-3; clone size: many; J gene: TRBJ2-3; D gene: .; CDR3 protein: CASSPSVFGGVTDTQYF; CDR3 DNA: TGCGCCAGCAGCCCATCCGTTTTTGGCGGGGTCACAGATACGCAGTATTTT
V gene: TRBV27; clone size: .; J gene: TRBJ1-2; D gene: .; CDR3 protein: CASSITPGGGSYTF; CDR3 DNA: TGTGCCAGCAGTATAACCCCGGGAGGGGGTAGCTACACCTTC
V gene: TRBV10-3; clone size: .; J gene: TRBJ2-5; D gene: .; CDR3 protein: CASGAAETQYF; CDR3 DNA: TGTGCCAGCGGAGCGGCCGAGACCCAGTACTTC
V gene: TRBV12-3/TRBV12-4; clone size: many; J gene: TRBJ2-1; D gene: .; CDR3 protein: CASSFGGMIYNEQFF; CDR3 DNA: TGTGCCAGCAGTTTTGGGGGGATGATCTACAATGAGCAGTTCTTC
V gene: TRBV29-1; clone size: many; J gene: TRBJ2-7; D gene: .; CDR3 protein: CSVVKERGQYEQYF; CDR3 DNA: TGCAGCGTTGTCAAGGAACGGGGGCAGTACGAGCAGTACTTC
V gene: TRBV4-2; clone size: few; J gene: TRBJ2-5; D gene: .; CDR3 protein: CASSQEGGGKETQYF; CDR3 DNA: TGTGCCAGCAGCCAAGAAGGGGGAGGAAAAGAGACCCAGTACTTC
V gene: TRBV10-3; clone size: few; J gene: TRBJ2-7; D gene: TRBD1; CDR3 protein: CAISGPTGFEQYF; CDR3 DNA: TGTGCCATCAGTGGACCGACAGGGTTCGAGCAGTACTTC
V gene: TRBV5-1; clone size: many; J gene: TRBJ2-5; D gene: TRBD2; CDR3 protein: CASSPPGLAGVEETQYF; CDR3 DNA: TGCGCCAGCAGCCCCCCGGGACTAGCGGGAGTAGAAGAGACCCAGTACTTC
V gene: TRBV18; clone size: few; J gene: TRBJ1-1; D gene: .; CDR3 protein: CASSPPGDTEAFF; CDR3 DNA: TGTGCCAGCTCACCCCCGGGGGACACTGAAGCTTTCTTT
V gene: TRBV6-5; clone size: many; J gene: TRBJ2-7; D gene: TRBD1; CDR3 protein: CASSYLTGTASYEQYF; CDR3 DNA: TGTGCCAGCAGTTACTTAACCGGGACAGCCTCCTACGAGCAGTACTTC
V gene: TRBV2; clone size: .; J gene: TRBJ2-3; D gene: TRBD2; CDR3 protein: CASSEEAASGTQYF; CDR3 DNA: TGTGCCAGCAGTGAAGAAGCGGCTAGCGGCACGCAGTATTTT
V gene: TRBV15; clone size: .; J gene: TRBJ2-3; D gene: TRBD2; CDR3 protein: CATREGSGGVLDTQYF; CDR3 DNA: TGTGCCACCCGGGAAGGTAGCGGGGGTGTTCTAGATACGCAGTATTTT
V gene: TRBV6-5; clone size: .; J gene: TRBJ1-2; D gene: TRBD1; CDR3 protein: CASSYGQGSYGYTF; CDR3 DNA: TGTGCCAGCAGTTACGGACAGGGTAGCTATGGCTACACCTTC
V gene: TRBV10-3; clone size: few; J gene: TRBJ2-2; D gene: TRBD1; CDR3 protein: CAISAGTGNTGELFF; CDR3 DNA: TGTGCCATCAGCGCCGGGACAGGGAACACCGGGGAGCTGTTTTTT
V gene: TRBV7-8; clone size: .; J gene: TRBJ2-4; D gene: .; CDR3 protein: CASSLVGAGTHF; CDR3 DNA: .
V gene: TRBV6-5; clone size: .; J gene: TRBJ1-2; D gene: TRBD1; CDR3 protein: CASSYRGQGYGDTF; CDR3 DNA: TGTGCCAGCAGTTACCGGGGACAGGGCTATGGCGACACCTTC
V gene: TRBV20-1; clone size: many; J gene: TRBJ2-7; D gene: TRBD1; CDR3 protein: CSAGQGDPYEQYF; CDR3 DNA: TGCAGTGCGGGACAGGGGGACCCGTACGAGCAGTACTTC
V gene: TRBV7-2; clone size: .; J gene: TRBJ2-1; D gene: TRBD2; CDR3 protein: CASSDGLAAIEQFF; CDR3 DNA: TGTGCCAGCAGCGATGGACTAGCGGCTATTGAGCAGTTCTTC
V gene: TRBV24-1; clone size: .; J gene: TRBJ2-2; D gene: TRBD1; CDR3 protein: CATGQSAAGELFF; CDR3 DNA: TGTGCCACGGGACAGTCGGCCGCCGGGGAGCTGTTTTTT
V gene: TRBV5-1; clone size: few; J gene: TRBJ1-2; D gene: .; CDR3 protein: CASSLSSGTNYGYTF; CDR3 DNA: TGCGCCAGCAGCTTGTCGTCAGGTACTAACTATGGCTACACCTTC